This T cell receptor (beta chain) originates from a study of T cell clones after liver transplantation. The overall study: A pre-transplant mixed lymphocyte reaction with TCRbeta sequencing defined graft-donor-reactive clones followed in post-transplant blood.

Clones were sequenced by immunoSEQ multiplex PCR, and TCRdb holds only the in-frame ones, with some missing. The sample shows 90,000 to 120,000 clones, around 86% of them seen only once. Germline V gene lookup returns CDR1 MGHRA and CDR2 YSYEKL. The CDR3 covers 16 residues. V trimming: 0 bases; J trimming: 4 bases; junction bases outside the gene matches: 3. Thawed unstimulated PBMCs were FACS-sorted by CD3, CD4 and CD8 into two populations. The J gene is TRBJ2-3, the V gene TRBV4-1; 11 nucleotides match TRBD2. The sequenced sample was CD4+ T cells from blood, obtained before liver transplant. The TCR sequence derives from a human donor who received a liver transplant. CDR3 bases: TGCGCCAGCAGCCAAGAACTAGCGGGGGTATCAGATACGCAGTATTTT. Its protein is CASSQELAGVSDTQYF.